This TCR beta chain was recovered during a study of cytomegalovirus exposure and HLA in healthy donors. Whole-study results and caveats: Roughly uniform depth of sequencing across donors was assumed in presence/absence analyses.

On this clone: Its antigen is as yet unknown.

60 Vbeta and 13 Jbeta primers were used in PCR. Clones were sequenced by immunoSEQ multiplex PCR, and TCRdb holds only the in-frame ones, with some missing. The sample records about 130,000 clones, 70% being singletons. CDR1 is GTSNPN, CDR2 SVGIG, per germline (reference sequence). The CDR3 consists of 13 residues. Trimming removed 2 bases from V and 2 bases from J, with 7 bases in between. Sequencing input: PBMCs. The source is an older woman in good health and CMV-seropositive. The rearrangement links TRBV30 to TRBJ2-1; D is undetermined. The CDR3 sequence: CAWSLRTYNEQFF. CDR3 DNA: TGTGCCTGGAGTTTGAGGACCTACAATGAGCAGTTCTTC.